The entry below describes one T cell receptor beta chain. Its antigen is not known. These data come from a study of shared clonotypes between healthy human individuals. Notes on the study in general: On the whole, naive subsets had larger estimated richness than memory subsets had.

Assay used: immunoSEQ multiplex PCR; TCRdb lists only in-frame clones, some missing. The sample holds some 1,100,000 clones, approximately 78% seen once. This CDR3 contains 17 residues. Germline CDR1 and CDR2: MDHEN and SYDVKM. V lost 5 bases and J lost 0, with 20 bases in between. The sequence derives from a man aged 18 to 29 in good health. Some clones in this sample may be carry-over from other donors' samples. The sequenced sample was memory CD4+ T cells from PBMCs. Subset reported: CD45RA-negative fraction. The chain uses TRBV28 and TRBJ2-7; possible D gene TRBD1, 5 bases. As DNA, the CDR3 is TGTGCCAGCAGTGCAGACATCAGGGTAAGGGGCTCCTACGAGCAGTACTTC. Translated, it gives CASSADIRVRGSYEQYF.